Sequencing of this T cell receptor (beta chain) was carried out in a study of CXCR3-negative and CXCR3-positive naive CD8 T cells. Germline V gene data show CDR1 as MNHNY and CDR2 as SVGAGI (reference sequence). The CDR3 consists of 15 residues. The TRB cDNA libraries were prepared by 5' RACE with UMI labels. TCRdb re-called the 5' RACE reads, yielding one record per CDR3 amino acid sequence without DNA. The listing contains 150,000 or so distinct CDR3 sequences. Concerning this clonotype itself: The antigen is unknown.

Broader study findings: TRB CDR3s of CXCR3-positive naive cells were more hydrophobic than those of CXCR3-negative naive cells. Diversity in memory CD8+ cells fell much lower than the comparably high levels seen in both naive subsets.

This sequence joins TRBV6-6 and TRBJ2-3; absent DNA, TCRdb's TRBD1 call cannot be checked. This sequence originates from a human donor in good health. Some clones in this sample may be carry-over from other donors' samples. The sample was naive CXCR3+ CD8+ T cells from blood. The subset is: CD45RO-CCR7+CD27+CD95- naive CD8+ T cells expressing CXCR3 (TNR3+). CDR3 residues: CASPRRGEGTDTQYF.